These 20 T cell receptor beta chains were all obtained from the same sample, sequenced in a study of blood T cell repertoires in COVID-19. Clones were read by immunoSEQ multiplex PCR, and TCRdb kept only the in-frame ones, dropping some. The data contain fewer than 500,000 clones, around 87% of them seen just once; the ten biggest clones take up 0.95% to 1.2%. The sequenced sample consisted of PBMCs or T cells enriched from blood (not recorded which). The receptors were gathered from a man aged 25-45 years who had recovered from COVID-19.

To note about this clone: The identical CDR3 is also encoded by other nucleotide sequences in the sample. The CDR3 here is CASSLGQNYGYTF. CDR3 bases: TGTGCCAGCAGCTTGGGACAGAACTATGGCTACACCTTC. The chain has TRBV7-9 and TRBJ1-2; 7 bases agree with TRBD1. The CDR3 has 13 residues. The germline CDR1 and CDR2 sequences are SEHNR and FQNEAQ (reference sequence). J gave up 2 bases and V 3 bases, and 0 bases lay outside the gene matches.

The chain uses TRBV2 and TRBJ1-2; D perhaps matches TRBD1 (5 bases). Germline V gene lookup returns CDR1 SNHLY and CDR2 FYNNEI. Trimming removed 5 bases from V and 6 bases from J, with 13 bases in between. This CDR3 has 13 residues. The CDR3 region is CASSLWGSDGYTF. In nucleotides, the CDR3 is TGTGCCAGCAGTCTTTGGGGCTCGGATGGCTACACCTTC.

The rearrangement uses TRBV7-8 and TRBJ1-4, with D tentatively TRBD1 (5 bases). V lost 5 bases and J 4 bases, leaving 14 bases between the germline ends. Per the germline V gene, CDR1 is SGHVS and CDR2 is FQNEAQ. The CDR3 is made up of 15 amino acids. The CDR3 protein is CASSTSGLNNEKLFF. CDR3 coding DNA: TGTGCCAGCAGCACCTCAGGGTTGAATAATGAAAAACTGTTTTTT.

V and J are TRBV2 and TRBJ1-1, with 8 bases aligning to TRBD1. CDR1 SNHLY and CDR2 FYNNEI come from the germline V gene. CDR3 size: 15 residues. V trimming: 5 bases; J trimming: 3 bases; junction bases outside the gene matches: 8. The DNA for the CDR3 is TGTGCCAGCAGTCGGACAGGGTCGGCGGACACTGAAGCTTTCTTT. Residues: CASSRTGSADTEAFF.

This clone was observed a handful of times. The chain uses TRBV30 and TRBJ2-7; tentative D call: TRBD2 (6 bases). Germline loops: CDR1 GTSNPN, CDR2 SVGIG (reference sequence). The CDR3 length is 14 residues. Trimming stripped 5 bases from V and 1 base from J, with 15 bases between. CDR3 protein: CAWGEPGLSYEQYF. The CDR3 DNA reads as TGTGCCTGGGGGGAACCGGGACTGTCCTACGAGCAGTACTTC.

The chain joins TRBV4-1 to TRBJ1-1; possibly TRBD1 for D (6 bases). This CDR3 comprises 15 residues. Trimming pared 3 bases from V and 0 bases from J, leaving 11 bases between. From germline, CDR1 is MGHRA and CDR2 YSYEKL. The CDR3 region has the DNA TGCGCCAGCAGCCATCAACAGGGAATGAACACTGAAGCTTTCTTT. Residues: CASSHQQGMNTEAFF.

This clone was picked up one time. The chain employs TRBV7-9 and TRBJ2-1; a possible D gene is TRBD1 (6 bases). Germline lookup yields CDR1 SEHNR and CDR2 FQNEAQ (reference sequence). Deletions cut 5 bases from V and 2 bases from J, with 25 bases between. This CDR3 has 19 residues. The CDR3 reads CASSPPPGHHGGPYNEQFF. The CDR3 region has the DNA TGTGCCAGCAGCCCGCCTCCGGGACACCACGGTGGACCCTACAATGAGCAGTTCTTC.

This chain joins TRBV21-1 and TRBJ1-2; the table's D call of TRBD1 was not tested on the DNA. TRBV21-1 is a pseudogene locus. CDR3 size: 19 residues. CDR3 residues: CASSAVIRDRGRIGYGYTF. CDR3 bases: TGTGCCAGCAGCGCCGTCATCCGGGACAGGGGGCGAATTGGGTATGGCTACACCTTC.

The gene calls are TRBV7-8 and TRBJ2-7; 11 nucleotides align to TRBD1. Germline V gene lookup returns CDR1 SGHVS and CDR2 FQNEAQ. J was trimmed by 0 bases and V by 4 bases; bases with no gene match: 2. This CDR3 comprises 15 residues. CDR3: CASSWDRGSSYEQYF. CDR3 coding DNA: TGTGCCAGCAGCTGGGACAGGGGGTCCTCCTACGAGCAGTACTTC.

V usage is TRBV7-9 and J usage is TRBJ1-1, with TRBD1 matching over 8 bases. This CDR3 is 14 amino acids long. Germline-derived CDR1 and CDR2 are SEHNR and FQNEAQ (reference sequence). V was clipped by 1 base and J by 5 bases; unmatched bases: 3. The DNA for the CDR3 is TGTGCCAGCAGCTTAGGACAGGGGATGACTGAAGCTTTCTTT. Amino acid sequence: CASSLGQGMTEAFF.

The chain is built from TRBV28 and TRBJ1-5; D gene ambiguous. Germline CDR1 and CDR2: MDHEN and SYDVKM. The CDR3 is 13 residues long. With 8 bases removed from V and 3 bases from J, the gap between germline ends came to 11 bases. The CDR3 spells CASQFGINQPQHF. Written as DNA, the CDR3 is TGTGCCAGCCAGTTCGGGATCAATCAGCCCCAGCATTTT. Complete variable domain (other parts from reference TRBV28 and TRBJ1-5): DVKVTQSSRYLVKRTGEKVFLECVQDMDHENMFWYRQDPGLGLRLIYFSYDVKMKEKGDIPEGYSVSREKKERFSLILESASTNQTSMYLCASQFGINQPQHFGDGTRLSIL.

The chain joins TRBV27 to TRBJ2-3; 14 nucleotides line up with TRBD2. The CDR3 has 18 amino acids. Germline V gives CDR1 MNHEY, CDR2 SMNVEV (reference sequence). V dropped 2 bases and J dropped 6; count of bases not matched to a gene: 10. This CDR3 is CASSLLGLAGGLWDTQYF. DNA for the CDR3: TGTGCCAGCAGTTTACTCGGACTAGCGGGAGGCCTTTGGGATACGCAGTATTTT.

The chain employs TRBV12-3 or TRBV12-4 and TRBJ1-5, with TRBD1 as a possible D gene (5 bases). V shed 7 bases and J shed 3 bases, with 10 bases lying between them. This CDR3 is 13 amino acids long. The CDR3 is CASTYGANQPQHF. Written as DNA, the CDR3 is TGTGCCAGCACCTATGGGGCCAATCAGCCCCAGCATTTT.

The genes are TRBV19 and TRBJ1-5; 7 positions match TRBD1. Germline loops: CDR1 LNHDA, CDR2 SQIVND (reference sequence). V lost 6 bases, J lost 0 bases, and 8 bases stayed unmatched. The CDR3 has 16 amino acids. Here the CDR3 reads CASRAAGTVSNQPQHF. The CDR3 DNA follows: TGTGCCAGTAGGGCAGCCGGGACAGTTAGCAATCAGCCCCAGCATTTT.

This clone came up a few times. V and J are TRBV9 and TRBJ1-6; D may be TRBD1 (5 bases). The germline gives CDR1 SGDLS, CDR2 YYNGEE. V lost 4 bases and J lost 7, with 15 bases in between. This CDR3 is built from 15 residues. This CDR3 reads CASSLTGTANSPLHF. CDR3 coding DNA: TGTGCCAGCAGCCTCACCGGGACTGCGAATTCACCCCTCCACTTT.

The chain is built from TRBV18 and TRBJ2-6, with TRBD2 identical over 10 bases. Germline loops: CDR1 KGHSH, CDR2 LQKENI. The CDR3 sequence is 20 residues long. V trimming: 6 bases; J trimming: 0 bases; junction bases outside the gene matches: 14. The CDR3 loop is CASSSKPGLAASSGANVLTF. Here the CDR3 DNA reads TGTGCCAGCTCCAGTAAACCCGGACTAGCGGCGAGCTCTGGGGCCAACGTCCTGACTTTC.

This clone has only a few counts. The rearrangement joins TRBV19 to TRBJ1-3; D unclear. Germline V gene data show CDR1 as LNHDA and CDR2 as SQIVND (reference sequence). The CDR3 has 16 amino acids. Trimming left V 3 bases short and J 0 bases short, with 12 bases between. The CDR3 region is CASSIYLSSSGNTIYF. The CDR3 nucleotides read TGTGCCAGTAGTATCTATCTCTCGAGCTCTGGAAACACCATATATTTT.

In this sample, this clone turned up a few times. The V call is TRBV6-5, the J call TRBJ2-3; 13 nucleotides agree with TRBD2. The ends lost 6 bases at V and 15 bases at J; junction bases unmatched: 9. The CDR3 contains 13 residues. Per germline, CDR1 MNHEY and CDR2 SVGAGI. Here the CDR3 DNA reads TGTGCCAGCAGACAAGGACTAGCGGGGGCCTCATATTTT. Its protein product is CASRQGLAGASYF.

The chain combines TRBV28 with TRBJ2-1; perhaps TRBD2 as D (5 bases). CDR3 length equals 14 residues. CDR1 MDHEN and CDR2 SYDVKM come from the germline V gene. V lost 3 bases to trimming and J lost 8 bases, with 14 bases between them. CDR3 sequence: CASSFRRGTDEQFF. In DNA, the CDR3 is TGTGCCAGCAGTTTTCGTCGGGGAACGGATGAGCAGTTCTTC.

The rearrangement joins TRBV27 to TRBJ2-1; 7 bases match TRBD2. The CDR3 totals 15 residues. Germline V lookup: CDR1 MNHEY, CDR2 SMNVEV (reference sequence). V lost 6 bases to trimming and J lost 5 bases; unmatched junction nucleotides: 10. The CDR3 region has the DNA TGTGCCAGCAGGGCGGGAACTAGCGCTAACAATGAGCAGTTCTTC. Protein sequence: CASRAGTSANNEQFF.